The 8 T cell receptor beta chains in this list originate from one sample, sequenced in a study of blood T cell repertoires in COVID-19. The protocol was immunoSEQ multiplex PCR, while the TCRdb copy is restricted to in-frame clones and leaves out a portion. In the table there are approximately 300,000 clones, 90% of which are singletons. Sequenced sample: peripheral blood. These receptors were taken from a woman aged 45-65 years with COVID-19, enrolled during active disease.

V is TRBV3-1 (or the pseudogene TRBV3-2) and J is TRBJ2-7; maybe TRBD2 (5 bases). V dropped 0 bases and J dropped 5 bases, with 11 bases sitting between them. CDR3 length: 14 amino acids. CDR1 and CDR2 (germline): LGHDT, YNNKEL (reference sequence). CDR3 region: CASSQEHGINEQYF. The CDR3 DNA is TGTGCCAGCAGCCAAGAACACGGGATCAACGAGCAGTACTTC.

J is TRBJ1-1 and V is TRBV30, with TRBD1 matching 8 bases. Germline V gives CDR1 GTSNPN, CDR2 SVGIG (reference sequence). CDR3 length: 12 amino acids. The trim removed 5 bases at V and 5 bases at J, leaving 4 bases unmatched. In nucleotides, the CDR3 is TGTGCCTGGGACAGGGGTGAGACTGAAGCTTTCTTT. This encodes CAWDRGETEAFF.

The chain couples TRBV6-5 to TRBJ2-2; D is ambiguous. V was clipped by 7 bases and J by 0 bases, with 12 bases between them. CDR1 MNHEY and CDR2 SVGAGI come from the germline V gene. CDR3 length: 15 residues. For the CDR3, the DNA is TGTGCCAGCACCCCCGTCAGGTCGAACACCGGGGAGCTGTTTTTT. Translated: CASTPVRSNTGELFF.

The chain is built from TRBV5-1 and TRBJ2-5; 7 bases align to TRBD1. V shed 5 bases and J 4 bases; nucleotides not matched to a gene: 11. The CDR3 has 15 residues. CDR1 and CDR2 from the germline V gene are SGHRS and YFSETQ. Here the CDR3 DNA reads TGCGCCAGCAGATCTACCGGGACAGCCCGAGAGACCCAGTACTTC. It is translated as CASRSTGTARETQYF. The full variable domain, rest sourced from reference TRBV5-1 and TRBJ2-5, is KAGVTQTPRYLIKTRGQQVTLSCSPISGHRSVSWYQQTPGQGLQFLFEYFSETQRNKGNFPGRFSGRQFSNSRSEMNVSTLELGDSALYLCASRSTGTARETQYFGPGTRLLVL.

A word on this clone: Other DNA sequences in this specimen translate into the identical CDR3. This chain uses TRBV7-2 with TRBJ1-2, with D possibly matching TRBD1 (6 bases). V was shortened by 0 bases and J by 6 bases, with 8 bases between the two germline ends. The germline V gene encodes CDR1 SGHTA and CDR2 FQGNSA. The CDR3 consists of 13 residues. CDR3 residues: CASSLATGDGYTF. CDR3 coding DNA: TGTGCCAGCAGCTTAGCGACAGGAGATGGCTACACCTTC.

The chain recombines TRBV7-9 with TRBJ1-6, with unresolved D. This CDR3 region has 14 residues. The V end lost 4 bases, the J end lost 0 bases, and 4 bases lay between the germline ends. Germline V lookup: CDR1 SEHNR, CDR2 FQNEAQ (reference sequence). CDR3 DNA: TGTGCCAGCAGCTCCAGCTCCTATAATTCACCCCTCCACTTT. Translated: CASSSSSYNSPLHF.

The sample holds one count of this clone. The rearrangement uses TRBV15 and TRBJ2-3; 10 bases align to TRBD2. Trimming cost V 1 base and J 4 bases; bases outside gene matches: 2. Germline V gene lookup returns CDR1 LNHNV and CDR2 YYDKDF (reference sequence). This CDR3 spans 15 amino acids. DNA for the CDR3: TGTGCCACCAGCAGAGTGCTAGCGGGGGCAGATACGCAGTATTTT. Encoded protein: CATSRVLAGADTQYF.

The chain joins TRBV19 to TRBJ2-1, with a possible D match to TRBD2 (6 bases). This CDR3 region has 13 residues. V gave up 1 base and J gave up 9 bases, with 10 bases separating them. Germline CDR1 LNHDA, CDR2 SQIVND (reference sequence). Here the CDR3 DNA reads TGTGCCAGTAGTATAGTGGAGGGAACTGAGCAGTTCTTC. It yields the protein CASSIVEGTEQFF.